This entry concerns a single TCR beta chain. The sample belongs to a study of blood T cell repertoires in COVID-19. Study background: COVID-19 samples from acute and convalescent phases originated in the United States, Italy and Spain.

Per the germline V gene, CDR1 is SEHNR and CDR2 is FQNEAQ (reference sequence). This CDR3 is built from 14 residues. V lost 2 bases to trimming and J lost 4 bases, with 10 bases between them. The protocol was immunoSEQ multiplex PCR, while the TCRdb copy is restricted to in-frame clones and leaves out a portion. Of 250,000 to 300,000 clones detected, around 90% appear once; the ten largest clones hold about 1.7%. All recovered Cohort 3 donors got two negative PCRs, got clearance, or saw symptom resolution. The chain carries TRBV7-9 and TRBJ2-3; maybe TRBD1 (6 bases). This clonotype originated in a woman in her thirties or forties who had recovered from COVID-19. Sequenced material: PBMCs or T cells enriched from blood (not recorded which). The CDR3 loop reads CASSLYQGPDTQYF. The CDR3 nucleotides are TGTGCCAGCAGCTTATACCAGGGGCCAGATACGCAGTATTTT.